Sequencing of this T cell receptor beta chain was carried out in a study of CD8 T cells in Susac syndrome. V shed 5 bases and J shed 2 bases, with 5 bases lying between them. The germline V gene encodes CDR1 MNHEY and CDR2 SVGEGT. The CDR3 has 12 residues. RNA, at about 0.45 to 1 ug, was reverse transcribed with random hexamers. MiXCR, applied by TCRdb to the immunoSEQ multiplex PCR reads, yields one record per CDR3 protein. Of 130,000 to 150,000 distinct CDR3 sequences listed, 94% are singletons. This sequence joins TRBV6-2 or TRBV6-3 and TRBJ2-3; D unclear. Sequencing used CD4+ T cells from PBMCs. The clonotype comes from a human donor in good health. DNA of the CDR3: TGTGCCAGCAGTCCTACCACAGATACGCAGTATTTT. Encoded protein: CASSPTTDTQYF.